A selection of T cell receptor beta chains follows, all from one sample in a study of blood T cell repertoires in COVID-19. Here immunoSEQ multiplex PCR was the method, and the copy in TCRdb shows in-frame clones only, minus some. The profile shows a few hundred thousand clones, around 87% of them singletons. Sequencing was carried out using peripheral blood. Every receptor here comes from a woman aged 50 to 60 with acute or convalescent COVID-19. The CDR3 runs from the conserved cysteine through the conserved F or W. The order of the fields is V gene, clone size, J gene, D gene, CDR3 length, CDR3 DNA, CDR3 protein. A D gene is named only where the DNA matches it firmly. Part of the rows lack a size; the others show once, few, many or a class for expanded clones.

TRBV19	NA	TRBJ1-5	NA	15	TGTGCCAGTAGTACCCGGGGACTGAGCAATCAGCCCCAGCATTTT	CASSTRGLSNQPQHF
TRBV7-2	NA	TRBJ2-7	NA	16	TGTGCCAGCAGCTTAGCATCGTCCCGTCTCGGGGTGGAGCAGTACTTC	CASSLASSRLGVEQYF
TRBV9	NA	TRBJ2-1	NA	13	TGTGCCAGCAGCGTAGTCAGTTACAATGAGCAGTTCTTC	CASSVVSYNEQFF
TRBV5-6	NA	TRBJ2-5	NA	15	TGTGCCAGCAGGAGCGAAACCGCAGGGGTTCGGACCCAGTACTTC	CASRSETAGVRTQYF
TRBV5-1	NA	TRBJ1-2	NA	15	TGCGCCAGCAGCTTGGTCCCGGGTCCTAACTATGGCTACACCTTC	CASSLVPGPNYGYTF
TRBV2	NA	TRBJ2-5	TRBD2	16	TGTGCCAGCAGTGATCGTCCTAGCGGGAGGTTAGAGACCCAGTACTTC	CASSDRPSGRLETQYF
TRBV5-4	NA	TRBJ1-5	NA	14	TGTGCCAGCAGCTTTCCGGGTAGCAATCAGCCCCAGCATTTT	CASSFPGSNQPQHF
TRBV9	NA	TRBJ1-2	TRBD1	14	TGTGCCAGCAGCCTTGGGACAGGGGAGGTTGGCTACACCTTC	CASSLGTGEVGYTF
TRBV2	NA	TRBJ1-5	TRBD1	14	TGTGCCAGCAGTAGGACAGGGGGCAATCAGCCCCAGCATTTT	CASSRTGGNQPQHF
TRBV6-1	NA	TRBJ1-3	NA	14	TGTGCCAGCAGTGATACCAGGGTTGGAAACACCATATATTTT	CASSDTRVGNTIYF
TRBV7-2	NA	TRBJ1-1	NA	15	TGTGCCAGCAGCTTAATGGGACATCTGAACACTGAAGCTTTCTTT	CASSLMGHLNTEAFF
TRBV28	few	TRBJ2-3	TRBD2	14	TGTGCCAGCAGCAACAGCGGGAGTATTGGTACGCAGTATTTT	CASSNSGSIGTQYF
TRBV6-5	NA	TRBJ2-2	NA	14	TGTGCCAGCAGTTTCGCACTAGAATACGGGGAGCTGTTTTTT	CASSFALEYGELFF
TRBV7-8	NA	TRBJ2-7	TRBD2	15	TGTGCCAGCAGCTTAGTGGCTAGCGGGAGTTACGAGCAGTACTTC	CASSLVASGSYEQYF
TRBV7-9	NA	TRBJ1-2	NA	16	TGTGCCAGCAGCTTAGTACCTAGACAGGAACTCTATGGCTACACCTTC	CASSLVPRQELYGYTF
TRBV2	NA	TRBJ1-1	NA	14	TGTGCCAGCCTAAAGGGGAACCTGAACACTGAAGCTTTCTTT	CASLKGNLNTEAFF